This T cell receptor (beta chain) was documented in a study of blood T cell repertoires in COVID-19. There are 15 residues in the CDR3. V lost 2 bases and J lost 3; bases outside the gene matches: 4. Germline-derived CDR1 and CDR2 are SNHLY and FYNNEI. Generated by immunoSEQ multiplex PCR, the TCRdb table keeps only in-frame clones and is missing some. This sample carries about 34,000 clones, about 74% of them seen once, and the ten largest clones take under 20%. The sample taken for sequencing was peripheral blood. The chain uses TRBV2 and TRBJ2-4; 7 nucleotides match TRBD2. This TCR was recovered from a human donor in a cohort sampled during active COVID-19. The DNA for the CDR3 is TGTGCCAGCAGTGAAAGCGGGACGGGCAAAAACATTCAGTACTTC. Its translation is CASSESGTGKNIQYF.